One and the same sample provided the 6 T cell receptor beta chains below, sequenced in a study of cytomegalovirus exposure and HLA in healthy donors. Vbeta (60) and Jbeta (13) primers were used in the PCR. Only in-frame clones appear in the TCRdb table, and some are missing; sequencing was by immunoSEQ multiplex PCR. The sample includes around 140,000 clones, over 65% of them seen just once. Sequenced input: PBMCs. The receptors were sampled from a man aged 40-50 years in good health and CMV-seropositive.

The table lists this clone with a count of one. The chain has TRBV5-4 and TRBJ2-5, with 7 positions matching TRBD1. The J call may not be correct, given that the DNA end is closer to TRBJ2-7. The CDR3 extends over 12 amino acids. Per the germline V gene, CDR1 is SGHNT and CDR2 is YYREEE (reference sequence). The CDR3 coding sequence is TGTGCCAGCAGCTTACAGGGGTACGAGCAGTACTTC. It yields the protein CASSLQGYEQYF.

This rearrangement joins TRBV7-6 to TRBJ2-1, with 8 bases fitting TRBD2. In germline, CDR1 is SGHVS, CDR2 FNYEAQ. The CDR3 extends over 16 amino acids. Trimming removed 0 bases from V and 7 bases from J; junction bases left unmatched: 8. Here the CDR3 DNA reads TGTGCCAGCAGCTTAGCCCGCGGGAGGAAAGGGAATGAGCAGTTCTTC. The encoded protein is CASSLARGRKGNEQFF.

The rearrangement uses TRBV6-1 and TRBJ2-6; possibly TRBD1 for D (6 bases). Germline V lookup: CDR1 MNHNS, CDR2 SASEGT. This CDR3 is built from 17 residues. V was shortened by 3 bases and J by 0 bases, with 12 bases between the two germline ends. The CDR3 reads CASSEAQGPSGANVLTF. The CDR3 DNA sequence: TGTGCCAGCAGTGAGGCACAGGGCCCCTCTGGGGCCAACGTCCTGACTTTC.

The chain combines TRBV15 with TRBJ2-4; 11 bases agree with TRBD2. J gave up 0 bases and V 1 base, and 8 bases lay outside the gene matches. Germline V lookup: CDR1 LNHNV, CDR2 YYDKDF (reference sequence). The CDR3 runs 19 residues. The chain's CDR3 is CATSRGLAGSIIAKNIQYF. The CDR3 DNA reads TGTGCCACCAGCAGAGGACTAGCGGGATCTATAATAGCCAAAAACATTCAGTACTTC.

The rearrangement links TRBV7-2 to TRBJ1-2, with 11 bases fitting TRBD1. V gave up 5 bases and J gave up 8 bases; unmatched junction bases: 10. This CDR3 contains 15 residues. CDR1 and CDR2 (germline): SGHTA, FQGNSA. The CDR3 nucleotides are TGTGCCAGCAGCCCACGGGACAGGGGGGGTGCCGGCTACACCTTC. This codes for CASSPRDRGGAGYTF.

This clone turned up a few times. V is TRBV5-6 and J is TRBJ2-5; a weak D match, TRBD2 (6 bases). Germline V gene data show CDR1 as SGHDT and CDR2 as YYEEEE. Trimming pared 4 bases from V and 2 bases from J, leaving 12 bases between. The CDR3 extends over 14 amino acids. The CDR3 region has the DNA TGTGCCAGCAGCATCTCTAGCGTACAAGAGACCCAGTACTTC. Protein sequence: CASSISSVQETQYF. Complete variable domain (other parts from reference TRBV5-6 and TRBJ2-5): DAGVTQSPTHLIKTRGQQVTLRCSPKSGHDTVSWYQQALGQGPQFIFQYYEEEERQRGNFPDRFSGHQFPNYSSELNVNALLLGDSALYLCASSISSVQETQYFGPGTRLLVL.